The 3 T cell receptor beta chains listed next were all sequenced from one sample in a study of T cell responses to AZD1222 COVID-19 vaccine. Profiling relied on immunoSEQ multiplex PCR, and the TCRdb table lists in-frame clones only, not all of them. The profile covers about 110,000 clones, with approximately 90% appearing a single time and roughly 5% taken by the ten largest. Source: peripheral blood, taken 28 days after the second AZD1222 dose. Receptors originate from an adult who received the AZD1222 COVID-19 vaccine.

The chain employs TRBV4-3 and TRBJ1-2, with unresolved D. There are 16 residues in the CDR3. The V gene lost 0 bases and the J gene lost 2 bases, with 13 bases spanning the gap. The germline gives CDR1 LGHNA, CDR2 YSLEER. In DNA, the CDR3 is TGCGCCAGCAGCCAAGATCCCGCGGGTTTCAACTATGGCTACACCTTC. Amino acids: CASSQDPAGFNYGYTF.

The chain is built from TRBV5-1 and TRBJ1-1; 10 bases agree with TRBD1. The CDR3 runs 15 residues. The V segment lost 3 bases and the J segment 1 base; nucleotides outside the gene matches: 3. Germline V gene sequence: CDR1 SGHRS, CDR2 YFSETQ. The CDR3: CASSSRTGGNTEAFF. The CDR3 DNA reads as TGCGCCAGCAGCTCGAGGACAGGGGGGAACACTGAAGCTTTCTTT.

This chain links TRBV10-3 with TRBJ1-4, with D unresolved. CDR3 length equals 13 residues. Per germline, CDR1 ENHRY and CDR2 SYGVKD. V lost 2 bases and J 6 bases, leaving 7 bases between the germline ends. CDR3 coding DNA: TGTGCCATCAGTGAGAGGGCAGATGAAAAACTGTTTTTT. It yields the protein CAISERADEKLFF.